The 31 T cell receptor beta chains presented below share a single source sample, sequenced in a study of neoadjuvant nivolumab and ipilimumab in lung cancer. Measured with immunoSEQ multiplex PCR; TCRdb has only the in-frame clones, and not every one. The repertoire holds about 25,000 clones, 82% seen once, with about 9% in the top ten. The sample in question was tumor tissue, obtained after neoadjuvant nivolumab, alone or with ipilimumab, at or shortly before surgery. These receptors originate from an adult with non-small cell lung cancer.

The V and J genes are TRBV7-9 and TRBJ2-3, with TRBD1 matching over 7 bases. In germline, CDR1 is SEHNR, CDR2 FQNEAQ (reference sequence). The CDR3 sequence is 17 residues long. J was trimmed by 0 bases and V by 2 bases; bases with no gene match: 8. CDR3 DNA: TGTGCCAGCAGCTTACCGGTGGGACAGCTTAGCACAGATACGCAGTATTTT. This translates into CASSLPVGQLSTDTQYF.

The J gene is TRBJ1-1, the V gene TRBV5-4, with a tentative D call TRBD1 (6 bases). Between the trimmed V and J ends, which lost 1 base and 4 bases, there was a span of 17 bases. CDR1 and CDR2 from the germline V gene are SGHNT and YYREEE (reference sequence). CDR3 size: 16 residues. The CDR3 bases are TGTGCCAGCAGCTTGAAGGGGGGTCGAAGTATCACTGAAGCTTTCTTT. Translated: CASSLKGGRSITEAFF. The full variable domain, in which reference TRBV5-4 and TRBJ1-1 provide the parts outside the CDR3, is ETGVTQSPTHLIKTRGQQVTLRCSSQSGHNTVSWYQQALGQGPQFIFQYYREEENGRGNFPPRFSGLQFPNYSSELNVNALELDDSALYLCASSLKGGRSITEAFFGQGTRLTVV.

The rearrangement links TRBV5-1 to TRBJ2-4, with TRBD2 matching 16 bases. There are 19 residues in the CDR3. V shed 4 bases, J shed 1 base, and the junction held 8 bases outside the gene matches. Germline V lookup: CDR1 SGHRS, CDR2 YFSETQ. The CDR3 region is CASSENPGLAGGAKNIQYF. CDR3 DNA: TGCGCCAGCAGCGAAAATCCGGGACTAGCGGGAGGGGCCAAAAACATTCAGTACTTC.

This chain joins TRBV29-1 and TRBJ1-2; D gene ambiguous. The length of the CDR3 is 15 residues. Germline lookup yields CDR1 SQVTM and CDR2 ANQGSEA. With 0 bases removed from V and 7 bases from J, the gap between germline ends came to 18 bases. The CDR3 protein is CSVEDPATLTFGYTF. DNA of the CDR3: TGCAGCGTTGAAGATCCTGCGACATTGACTTTTGGCTACACCTTC.

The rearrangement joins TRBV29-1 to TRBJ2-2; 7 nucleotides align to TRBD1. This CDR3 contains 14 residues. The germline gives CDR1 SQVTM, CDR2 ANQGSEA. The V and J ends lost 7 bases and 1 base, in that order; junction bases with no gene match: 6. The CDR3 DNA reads TGCAGCGCAGAGACAGGGAGGAACACCGGGGAGCTGTTTTTT. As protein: CSAETGRNTGELFF.

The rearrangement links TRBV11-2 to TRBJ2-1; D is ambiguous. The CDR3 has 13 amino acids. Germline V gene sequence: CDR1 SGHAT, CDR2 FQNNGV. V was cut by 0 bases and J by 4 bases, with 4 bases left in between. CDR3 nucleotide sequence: TGTGCCAGCAGCTTAGATCGGTACAATGAGCAGTTCTTC. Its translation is CASSLDRYNEQFF.

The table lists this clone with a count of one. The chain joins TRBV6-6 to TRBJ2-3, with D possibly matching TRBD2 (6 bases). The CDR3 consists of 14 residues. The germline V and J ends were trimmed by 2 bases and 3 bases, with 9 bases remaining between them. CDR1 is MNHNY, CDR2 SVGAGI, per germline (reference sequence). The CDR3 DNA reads TGTGCCAGCAGTTACGGTCTAGCGACAGATACGCAGTATTTT. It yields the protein CASSYGLATDTQYF.

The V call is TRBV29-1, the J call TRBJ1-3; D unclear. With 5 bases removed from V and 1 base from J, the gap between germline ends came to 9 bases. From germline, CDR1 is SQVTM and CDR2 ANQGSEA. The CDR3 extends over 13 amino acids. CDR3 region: CSVRQNSGNTIYF. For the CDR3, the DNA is TGCAGCGTTCGGCAGAATTCTGGAAACACCATATATTTT.

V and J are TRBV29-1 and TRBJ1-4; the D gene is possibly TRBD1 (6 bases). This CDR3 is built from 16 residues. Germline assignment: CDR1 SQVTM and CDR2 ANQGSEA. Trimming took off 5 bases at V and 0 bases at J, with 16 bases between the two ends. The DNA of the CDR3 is TGCAGCGTTATAGAGAGGGGGGCTGCAACTAATGAAAAACTGTTTTTT. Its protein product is CSVIERGAATNEKLFF.

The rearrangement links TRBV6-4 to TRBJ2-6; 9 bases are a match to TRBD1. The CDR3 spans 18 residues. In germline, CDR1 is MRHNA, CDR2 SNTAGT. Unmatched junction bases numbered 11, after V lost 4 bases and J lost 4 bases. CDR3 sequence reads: CASSGRTGARGGANVLTF. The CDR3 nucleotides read TGTGCCAGCAGTGGGAGGACAGGGGCGAGAGGGGGGGCCAACGTCCTGACTTTC.

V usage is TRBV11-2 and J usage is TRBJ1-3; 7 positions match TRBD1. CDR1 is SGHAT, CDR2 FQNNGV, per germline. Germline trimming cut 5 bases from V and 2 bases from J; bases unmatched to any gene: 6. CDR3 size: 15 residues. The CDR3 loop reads CASSHRQGAGNTIYF. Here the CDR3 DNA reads TGTGCCAGCAGCCACCGCCAGGGGGCTGGAAACACCATATATTTT. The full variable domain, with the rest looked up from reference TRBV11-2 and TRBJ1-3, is EAGVAQSPRYKIIEKRQSVAFWCNPISGHATLYWYQQILGQGPKLLIQFQNNGVVDDSQLPKDRFSAERLKGVDSTLKIQPAKLEDSAVYLCASSHRQGAGNTIYFGEGSWLTVV.

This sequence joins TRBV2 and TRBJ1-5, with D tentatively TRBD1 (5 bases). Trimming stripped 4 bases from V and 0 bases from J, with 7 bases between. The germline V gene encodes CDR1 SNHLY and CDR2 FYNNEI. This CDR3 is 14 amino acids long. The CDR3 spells CASSGGSSNQPQHF. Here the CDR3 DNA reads TGTGCCAGCAGTGGGGGCAGTAGCAATCAGCCCCAGCATTTT.

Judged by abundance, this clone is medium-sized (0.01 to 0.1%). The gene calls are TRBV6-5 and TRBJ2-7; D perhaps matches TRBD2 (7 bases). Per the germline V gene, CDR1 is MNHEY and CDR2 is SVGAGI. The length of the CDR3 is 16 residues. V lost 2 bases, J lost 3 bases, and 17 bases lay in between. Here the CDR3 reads CASSYGGARTSYEQYF. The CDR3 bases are TGTGCCAGCAGTTACGGGGGGGCCCGTACTAGCTACGAGCAGTACTTC.

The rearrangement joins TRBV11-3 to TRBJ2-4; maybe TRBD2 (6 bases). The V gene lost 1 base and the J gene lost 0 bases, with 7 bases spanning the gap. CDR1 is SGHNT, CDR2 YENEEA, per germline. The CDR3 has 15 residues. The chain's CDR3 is CASSLGGIAKNIQYF. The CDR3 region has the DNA TGTGCCAGCAGCTTAGGCGGGATAGCCAAAAACATTCAGTACTTC.

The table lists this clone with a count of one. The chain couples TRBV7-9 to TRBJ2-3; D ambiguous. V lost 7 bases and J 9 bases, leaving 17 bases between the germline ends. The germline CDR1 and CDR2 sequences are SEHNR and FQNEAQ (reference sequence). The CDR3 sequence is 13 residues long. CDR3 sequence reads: CASTPKDSFTQYF. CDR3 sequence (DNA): TGTGCCAGCACTCCCAAAGACTCCTTCACGCAGTATTTT.

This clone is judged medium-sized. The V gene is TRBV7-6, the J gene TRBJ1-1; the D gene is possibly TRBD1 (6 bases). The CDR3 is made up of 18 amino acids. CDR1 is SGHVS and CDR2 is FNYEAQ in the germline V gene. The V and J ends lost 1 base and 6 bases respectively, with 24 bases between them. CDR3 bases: TGTGCCAGCAGCTTAGGCCCCCGGGGGCCCACGGTGAGCGCTGAAGCTTTCTTT. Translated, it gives CASSLGPRGPTVSAEAFF. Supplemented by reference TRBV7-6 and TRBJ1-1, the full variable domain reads GAGVSQSPRYKVTKRGQDVALRCDPISGHVSLYWYRQALGQGPEFLTYFNYEAQQDKSGLPNDRFSAERPEGSISTLTIQRTEQRDSAMYRCASSLGPRGPTVSAEAFFGQGTRLTVV.

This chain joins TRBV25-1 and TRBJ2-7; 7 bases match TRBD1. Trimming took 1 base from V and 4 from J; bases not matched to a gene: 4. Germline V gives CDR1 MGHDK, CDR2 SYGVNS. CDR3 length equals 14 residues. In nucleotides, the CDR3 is TGTGCCAGCAGTGAATGGGGACAGCCTTACGAGCAGTACTTC. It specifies CASSEWGQPYEQYF.

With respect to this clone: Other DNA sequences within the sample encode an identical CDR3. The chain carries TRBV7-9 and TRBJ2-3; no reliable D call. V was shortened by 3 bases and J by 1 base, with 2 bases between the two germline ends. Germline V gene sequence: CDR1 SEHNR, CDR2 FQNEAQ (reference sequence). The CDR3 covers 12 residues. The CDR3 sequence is CASSLGTDTQYF. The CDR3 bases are TGTGCCAGCAGCTTGGGCACAGATACGCAGTATTTT. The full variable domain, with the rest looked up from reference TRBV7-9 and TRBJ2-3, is DTGVSQNPRHKITKRGQNVTFRCDPISEHNRLYWYRQTLGQGPEFLTYFQNEAQLEKSRLLSDRFSAERPKGSFSTLEIQRTEQGDSAMYLCASSLGTDTQYFGPGTRLTVL.

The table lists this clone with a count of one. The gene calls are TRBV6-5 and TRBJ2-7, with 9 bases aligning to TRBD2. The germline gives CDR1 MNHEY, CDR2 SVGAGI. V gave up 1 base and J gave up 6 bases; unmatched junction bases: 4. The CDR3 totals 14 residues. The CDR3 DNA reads TGTGCCAGCAGTTACTTAGCGGGAGTACGCGAGCAGTACTTC. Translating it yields CASSYLAGVREQYF.

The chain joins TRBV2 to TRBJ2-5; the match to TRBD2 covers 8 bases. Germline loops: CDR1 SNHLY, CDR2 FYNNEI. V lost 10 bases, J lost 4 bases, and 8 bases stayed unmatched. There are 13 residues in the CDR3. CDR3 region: CATSGLALETQYF. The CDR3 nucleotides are TGTGCCACCAGCGGACTAGCCCTAGAGACCCAGTACTTC.

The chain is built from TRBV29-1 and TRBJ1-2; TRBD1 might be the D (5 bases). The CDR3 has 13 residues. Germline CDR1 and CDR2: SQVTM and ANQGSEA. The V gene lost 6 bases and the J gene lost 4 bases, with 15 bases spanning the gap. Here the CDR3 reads CSVGERVAYGYTF. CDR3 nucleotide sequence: TGCAGCGTGGGGGAGAGGGTGGCCTATGGCTACACCTTC.

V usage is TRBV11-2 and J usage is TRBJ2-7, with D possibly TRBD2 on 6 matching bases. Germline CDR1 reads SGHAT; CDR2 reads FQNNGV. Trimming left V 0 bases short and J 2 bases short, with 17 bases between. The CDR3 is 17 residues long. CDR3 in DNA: TGTGCCAGCAGCTTAGATAGCCTTGGCGGGATCACCTACGAGCAGTACTTC. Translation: CASSLDSLGGITYEQYF.

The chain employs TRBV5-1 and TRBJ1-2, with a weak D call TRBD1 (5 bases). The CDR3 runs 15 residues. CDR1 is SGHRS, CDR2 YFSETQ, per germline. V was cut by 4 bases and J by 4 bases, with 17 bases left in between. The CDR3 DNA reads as TGCGCCAGCAGCCCGGGGGATATTTGGGCCTATGGCTACACCTTC. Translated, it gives CASSPGDIWAYGYTF.

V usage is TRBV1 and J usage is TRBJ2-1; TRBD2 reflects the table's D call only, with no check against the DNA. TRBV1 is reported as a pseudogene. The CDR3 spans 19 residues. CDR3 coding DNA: TGCACCAGCAGCCAAGACGATGGTAGCGGGAGTGTCTCCTACAATGAGCAGTTCTTC. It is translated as CTSSQDDGSGSVSYNEQFF.

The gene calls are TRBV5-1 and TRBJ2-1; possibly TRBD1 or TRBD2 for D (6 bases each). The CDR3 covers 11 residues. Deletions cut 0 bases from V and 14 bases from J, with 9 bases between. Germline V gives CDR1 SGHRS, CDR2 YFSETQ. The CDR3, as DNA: TGCGCCAGCAGCTTGGAGGGGGGCAAGTTCTTC. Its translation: CASSLEGGKFF.

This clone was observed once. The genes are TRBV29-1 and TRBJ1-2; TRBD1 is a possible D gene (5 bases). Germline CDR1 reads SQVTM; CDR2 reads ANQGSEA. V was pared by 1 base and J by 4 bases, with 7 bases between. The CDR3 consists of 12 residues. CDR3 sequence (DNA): TGCAGCGTTGAAGGACAGTCCTATGGCTACACCTTC. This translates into CSVEGQSYGYTF.

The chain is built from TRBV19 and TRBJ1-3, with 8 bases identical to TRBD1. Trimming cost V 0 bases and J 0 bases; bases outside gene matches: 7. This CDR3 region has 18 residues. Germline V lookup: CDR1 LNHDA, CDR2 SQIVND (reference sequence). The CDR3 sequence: CASSIDDWTGFSGNTIYF. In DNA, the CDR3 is TGTGCCAGTAGTATAGATGACTGGACAGGGTTCTCTGGAAACACCATATATTTT.

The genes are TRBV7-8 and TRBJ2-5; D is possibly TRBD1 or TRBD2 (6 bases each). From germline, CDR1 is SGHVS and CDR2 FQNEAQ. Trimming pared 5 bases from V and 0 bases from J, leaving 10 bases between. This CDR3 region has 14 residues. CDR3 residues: CASSRGPDQETQYF. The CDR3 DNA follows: TGTGCCAGCAGCCGGGGGCCAGACCAAGAGACCCAGTACTTC. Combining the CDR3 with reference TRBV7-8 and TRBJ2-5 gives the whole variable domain GAGVSQSPRYKVAKRGQDVALRCDPISGHVSLFWYQQALGQGPEFLTYFQNEAQLDKSGLPSDRFFAERPEGSVSTLKIQRTQQEDSAVYLCASSRGPDQETQYFGPGTRLLVL.

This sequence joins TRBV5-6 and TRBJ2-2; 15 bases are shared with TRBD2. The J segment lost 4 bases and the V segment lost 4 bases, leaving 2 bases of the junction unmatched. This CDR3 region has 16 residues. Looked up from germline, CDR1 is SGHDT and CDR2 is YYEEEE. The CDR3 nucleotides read TGTGCCAGCAGCGGGGGACTAGCGGGAGGCACCGGGGAGCTGTTTTTT. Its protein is CASSGGLAGGTGELFF.

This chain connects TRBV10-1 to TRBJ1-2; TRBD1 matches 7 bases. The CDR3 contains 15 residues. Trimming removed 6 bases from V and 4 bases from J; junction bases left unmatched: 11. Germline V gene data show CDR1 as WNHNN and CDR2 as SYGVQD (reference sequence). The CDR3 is CASSGPGQERYGYTF. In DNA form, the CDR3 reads TGCGCCAGCAGCGGCCCCGGACAGGAGCGCTATGGCTACACCTTC.

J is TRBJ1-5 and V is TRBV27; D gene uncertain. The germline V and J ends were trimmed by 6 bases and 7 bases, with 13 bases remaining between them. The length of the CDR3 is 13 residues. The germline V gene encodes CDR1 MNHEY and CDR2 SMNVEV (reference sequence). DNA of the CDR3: TGTGCCAGCAGACACCTCCCGGGGCAGCCCCAGCATTTT. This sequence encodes CASRHLPGQPQHF.